This entry concerns a single T cell receptor (beta chain). The method was immunoSEQ multiplex PCR; TCRdb's version includes in-frame clones alone and lacks a portion of them. Of under 450,000 clones listed, about 90% are singletons. This specimen belongs to a study of blood T cell repertoires in COVID-19. At the level of the study: Spain, Italy and the United States supplied samples that represented acute and convalescent COVID-19. PBMCs, B-cell-depleted T cells, or T cells were the source of the cDNA or gDNA that made up the material.

Sequenced material: PBMCs or T cells enriched from blood (not recorded which). The sequence derives from a woman aged 30 to 39 who had recovered from COVID-19.

CDR3 DNA sequence: TGTGCCAGCAGCAAAGCGGGGTCGGGGGTCGGGGAGCTGTTTTTT. It codes for CASSKAGSGVGELFF. The chain carries TRBV11-3 and TRBJ2-2, with 7 bases lining up with TRBD2. The CDR3 spans 15 residues. CDR1 is SGHNT, CDR2 YENEEA, per germline. The V segment lost 5 bases and the J segment 7 bases; nucleotides outside the gene matches: 10.